This paragraph reports one T cell receptor beta chain. CDR3 length: 14 residues. Germline V gene data show CDR1 as SGHAT and CDR2 as FQNNGV. Trimming took 0 bases from V and 4 from J, leaving 8 bases between them. Libraries were prepared by immunoSEQ multiplex PCR; TCRdb keeps only in-frame clonotypes and omits some of them. The sample includes about 75,000 clones, 84% seen only once; the top ten take approximately 16%. This specimen belongs to a study of control samples from healthy donors and cancer patients. This sequence was found in a man between 50 and 59 years old in good health. The chain carries TRBV11-2 and TRBJ2-3; D not certain. Sequencing was carried out using blood. The CDR3 nucleotides are TGTGCCAGCAGCTTAGATCAGCTCCCAGATACGCAGTATTTT. This codes for CASSLDQLPDTQYF.